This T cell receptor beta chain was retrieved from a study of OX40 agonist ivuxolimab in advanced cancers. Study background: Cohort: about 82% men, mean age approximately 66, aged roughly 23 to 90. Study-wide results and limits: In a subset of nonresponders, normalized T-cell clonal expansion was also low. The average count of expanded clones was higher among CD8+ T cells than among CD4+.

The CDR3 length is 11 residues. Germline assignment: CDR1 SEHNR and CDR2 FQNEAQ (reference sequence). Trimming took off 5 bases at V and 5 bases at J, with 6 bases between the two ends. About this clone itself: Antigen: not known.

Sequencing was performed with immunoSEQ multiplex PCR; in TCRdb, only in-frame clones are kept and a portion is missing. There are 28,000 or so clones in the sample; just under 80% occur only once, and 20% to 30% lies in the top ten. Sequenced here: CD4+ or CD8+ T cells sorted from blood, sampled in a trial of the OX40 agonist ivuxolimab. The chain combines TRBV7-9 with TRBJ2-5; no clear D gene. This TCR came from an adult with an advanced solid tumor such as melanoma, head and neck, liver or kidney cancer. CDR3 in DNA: TGTGCCAGCAGCCCCGGGGAGACCCAGTACTTC. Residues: CASSPGETQYF.